This is a list of T cell receptor beta chains from one sample in a study of T cells expressing NK-cell markers. From its re-call of the 5' RACE reads, TCRdb lists each CDR3 protein once, without DNA. Here the sample table reports about 550,000 distinct CDR3 sequences. The sequenced sample was blood T cells: a sorted CD56 or NKG2C T cell subset, CD4+ or CD8+ T cells, or bulk PBMC T cells (not recorded which). These receptors originate from a man between 18 and 29 years old in good health. CDR3s include the opening cysteine and the closing phenylalanine or tryptophan. The order of the fields is V gene, J gene, CDR3 protein.

TRBV29-1	TRBJ2-1	CSVDWTGGPDEQFF
TRBV4-3	TRBJ2-5	CASSQEGQGEETQYF
TRBV4-3	TRBJ1-3	CASSQDHQGPAYTIYF
TRBV27	TRBJ2-1	CASSLLGTLAGGPNEQFF
TRBV6-2/TRBV6-3	TRBJ2-1	CASTPQGQGISYNEQFF
TRBV7-9	TRBJ2-3	CASPFPIAGGPNTQYF
TRBV7-9	TRBJ1-6	CASSLEWGTPLHF
TRBV12-3/TRBV12-4	TRBJ2-2	CASSTSSGYNTGELFF
TRBV4-1	TRBJ2-7	CASSQGTSGEQYF
TRBV28	TRBJ2-5	CASSGVTQETQYF
TRBV5-6	TRBJ2-5	CASSLPGLTQETQYF
TRBV9	TRBJ2-1	CASGGVRNNEQFF
TRBV7-6	TRBJ2-3	CASSLVVASDTQYF
TRBV27	TRBJ2-1	CASSPGEMGQFF
TRBV28	TRBJ2-3	CASSFNGGDTDTQYF
TRBV29-1	TRBJ2-1	CSVEGGRRSSYNEQFF
TRBV12-3/TRBV12-4	TRBJ1-1	CASSLTGVTEAFF
TRBV20-1	TRBJ1-5	CSAAQGEIQPQHF
TRBV12-3/TRBV12-4	TRBJ2-2	CATRENTGELFF
TRBV29-1	TRBJ2-2	CSVRRLSPGGDTGELFF
TRBV20-1	TRBJ2-3	CSANRPEGRDTDTQYF
TRBV11-2	TRBJ2-1	CASSLGAPRPEGQYNEQFF
TRBV12-3/TRBV12-4	TRBJ2-1	CASSPTSGRPWFF
TRBV2	TRBJ2-3	CASSLVFFTDTQYF
TRBV20-1	TRBJ1-4	CSALGQVPREANEKLFF
TRBV12-3/TRBV12-4	TRBJ2-1	CASSLARIFSYNEQFF
TRBV4-1	TRBJ1-3	CASSQVGRGSGNTIYF
TRBV19	TRBJ2-1	CASRTLAGPYNEQFF
TRBV24-1	TRBJ2-3	CATSDRSSSDTQYF
TRBV19	TRBJ2-3	CASSSGRADTQYF
TRBV30	TRBJ2-3	CASGAGGTDTQYF
TRBV12-3/TRBV12-4	TRBJ2-5	CASAVFAVQETQYF
TRBV25-1	TRBJ2-5	CASSERNLETQYF
TRBV28	TRBJ2-1	CASRPVLALSSYNEQFF
TRBV7-2	TRBJ2-7	CASSLELAGAYYEQYF
TRBV24-1	TRBJ2-1	CATHSGREDNEQFF
TRBV4-1	TRBJ2-1	CASSQDQGRPFQFF
TRBV6-2/TRBV6-3	TRBJ1-6	CASRPPDRTRSDSPLHF
TRBV19	TRBJ2-5	CASNLGTGSQETQYF
TRBV7-2	TRBJ1-1	CATSRSGTEAFF
TRBV12-3/TRBV12-4	TRBJ1-6	CASSLRQNSPLHF
TRBV5-1	TRBJ2-2	CASSIGLVRAGELFF
TRBV7-3	TRBJ2-1	CASSDHPPGGLGDNEQFF
TRBV25-1	TRBJ2-3	CASRATGQWRDTQYF
TRBV9	TRBJ1-3	CASSLINGNTIYF
TRBV7-3	TRBJ2-3	CASSLIAQSTDTQYF
TRBV25-1	TRBJ1-1	CASRGQGAAEAFF
TRBV7-3	TRBJ2-3	CASSLDRLGDTQYF
TRBV24-1	TRBJ2-1	CATSETGTYNEQFF
TRBV4-1	TRBJ2-4	CASSQTGLSRAKNIQYF
TRBV6-2/TRBV6-3	TRBJ2-1	CASREGGGHQFF
TRBV5-1	TRBJ2-7	CASKGGPTSYEQYF
TRBV3-1	TRBJ2-7	CASSTQRTGSYEQYF
TRBV4-1	TRBJ2-1	CASSLSIAEVYEQFF
TRBV29-1	TRBJ2-1	CSVERGTGLDNEQFF
TRBV20-1	TRBJ2-1	CSAISWREGHYNEQFF
TRBV4-3	TRBJ1-1	CASSQRRGSGGIDTEAFF
TRBV28	TRBJ2-1	CASSPGTSVGEQFF